This section outlines one TCR beta chain sequence together with its context. Its recognized antigen is unknown. There are no base qualities to consult, and no much larger clone falls within one base. The cohort was made up of several hundred healthy bone marrow donors. Cohort members were all nominally healthy when sampled, although unrecorded immune exposures were likely present. The donor was CMV seronegative and was included in the group of hundreds of seronegative cohort members. Every donor gave a peripheral blood sample, and the peripheral blood mononuclear cells from that sample were used for TCR beta sequencing. The Qiagen DNeasy Blood Extraction Kit was used to extract genomic DNA from the blood cell samples. Libraries were made using the immunoSEQ multiplex PCR assay. A mixture of 60 forward primers for TCR Vbeta segments and 13 reverse primers for TCR Jbeta segments was used in the multiplex PCR. The CDR3 region of rearranged TCR beta genes was amplified from genomic DNA by a multiplex PCR assay. The Illumina HiSeq System was used to sequence the amplified TCR beta libraries as 87-base-pair reads. The authors processed their data as follows. A later analysis tallied 75 million to 95 million unique TCR beta chains across the 610 or so repertoires, and approximately 9.9 million of those chains were shared by two or more donors. To remove PCR and sequencing errors, raw reads were error-corrected and collapsed into unique sequences using a nearest-neighbor algorithm that merged closely related sequences. CDR3 sequences were aligned to IMGT reference sequences to assign V, D and J gene segments. For a sequence to be retained, a match of at least six nucleotides was required to both a V gene segment and a J gene segment. Rearrangements were classified as productive when the CDR3 lacked stop codons and remained in frame with V and J, and all other rearrangements were classified as non-productive. CDR3 was defined according to IMGT convention as the region running from the second conserved V-encoded cysteine to the conserved J-encoded phenylalanine. Sequences without an unambiguous match to a single V gene segment were excluded from the earlier analysis of several hundred of the donors. An earlier analysis of fewer than 750 of the donors classified V segments as functional when productive rearrangements were above 56.7% and as segregating when the standard deviation between donors was above 5%. A statistical classification framework was developed to diagnose cytomegalovirus status using the catalog of TCR beta chain sequences. In a later analysis, V and J genes were assigned by comparing TCR nucleotide sequences against IMGT/GENE-DB human TR gene sequences. Using the TCRdist pipeline, a later analysis assigned CDR3 sequences along with most-parsimonious VDJ recombination scenarios. In a later analysis, every TCR beta chain was defined by the combination of its CDR3 amino acid sequence and its V-gene family, and reads without a unique V-gene family were dropped. In a later analysis, 450 to 600 highly shared, low-generation-probability nucleotide sequences were removed to address suspected cross-contamination and a sequencing artifact. In a later analysis, a clonal expansion index for each public chain was calculated from normalized within-repertoire ranks of inferred template counts. In a later analysis, generation probabilities were computed with a VDJ recombination model fitted to out-of-frame rearrangements, and the resulting probabilities were checked against IGoR. A later analysis scored TCR-TCR, TCR-HLA and TCR-CMV co-occurrence with hypergeometric tests, applying a repertoire-size bias correction to TCR pairs. False discovery rates were estimated in a later analysis by permuting HLA or CMV assignments 20 times. A later analysis grouped co-occurring TCRs with DBSCAN, adding TCRdist sequence similarity when clustering within HLA-allele-positive subsets. Co-occurrence clustering excluded repertoires with fewer than 30,000 or more than 120,000 public chains, plus five with anomalous nucleotide sharing. The source is immuneACCESS, and TCRdb retained only in-frame sequences with V and J called. Part of the clones is not carried over; for the studies checked, unresolved V genes explain less than half of this, and the remainder is unexplained. V and J calls and clone size are as listed in that table; D and trimming were resolved from the DNA. A total of roughly 150,000 clones appear in this sample, about 80% of them only once. The ten largest clones add up to 1.5% to 1.7% of the sample.

Reading the germline V gene gives CDR1 MNHEY and CDR2 SVGAGI. V has 6 bases trimmed and J has 11 bases trimmed; junction bases matching no gene number 12. Taken from cysteine to phenylalanine, the CDR3 has 15 residues. Only the CDR3 part of the read is kept: 45 bases, read in frame from the first base. The entry originates in a study of cytomegalovirus exposure and HLA in healthy donors (dated by TCRdb to about 2017). Some background on the complete study: According to an earlier analysis of several hundred of the donors, 200 million or so T cells yielded 90 million to 130 million unique TCR beta sequences and around 280 Gb of sequence data. An early release that covered some 640 HLA-typed donors contained approximately 290 gigabases of sequencing data and about 93 million unique TCR sequences. Of the 350 to 450 genotyped donors, approximately 80% were placed in the genetic ancestry cluster associated with self-reported Caucasian donors. The study aimed to test whether cataloging public T cell receptors could reveal signatures of past pathogen exposure. Using immunosequencing, the study profiled T cell repertoires from around 680 subjects and related those repertoires to cytomegalovirus serostatus. A separate validation cohort of approximately 130 different subjects was used in addition to the roughly 670-subject first cohort. To predict cytomegalovirus infection status, the study combined high-throughput TCR immunosequencing, statistical association of individual TCRs with disease status, and machine learning. In a later analysis, previously published TCR beta repertoires from 550 to 750 donors were re-analyzed and high-resolution HLA genotyping was added so that TCR occurrence patterns could be studied. Rather than drawing on any new phenotypic data, the later analysis identified candidate immune exposures from TCR beta sequences and the way those sequences occurred across donors. An earlier analysis of 587 of the donors used high-throughput TCR beta sequencing to judge whether each TCR beta V gene segment behaved as functional or pseudogenic. Donor age, sex, ethnicity and CMV serostatus were collected together with the repertoire data. Genome-wide SNP genotypes for about 65% of the roughly 700 donors were used in a later genetic analysis, which treated that subset as a discovery cohort. All discovery cohort repertoires had been generated using a single sequencing platform. HLA typing included class I and class II loci at four-digit resolution. Typing coverage varied by locus: roughly 620-640 donors for A, B, C, DRB1 and DQB1; some 520 for DQA1; around 570 for DPA1; more than 450 for DPB1. Four or five DR-DQ haplotypes were treated as single units for association and clustering because of strong linkage in the cohort. Among about 400 genotyped donors of the cohort, an average of roughly 230,000 unique TCR beta nucleotide sequences was sequenced per donor, of which approximately 18% were non-productive.

What the work shows at the level of the full study, not this receptor alone: Only TCR beta chains were sequenced in this cohort, and the absence of alpha or paired-chain data limited detectable features. A cluster of highly shared sequence variants was judged likely to be a technical artifact of the sequencing pipeline. V-gene and J-gene trimming of TCR beta chains was associated with a missense DCLRE1C variant in a later genetic analysis, and the association was replicated in an independent cohort. Because some donors lacked HLA typing at each locus, the association tests relied only on the typed subset. Several of the top co-occurrence clusters appeared to be linked to parvovirus B19, influenza, CMV and Epstein-Barr virus, according to a later analysis. In a later analysis, 16,951 TCR beta sequences were associated with specific HLA alleles at a false discovery rate of 0.05. The presence/absence analyses assumed that sequencing depth was roughly uniform across donors, and that assumption may not be true. A later analysis found that most CMV-associated TCR beta chains appeared HLA-restricted, with HLA associations seemingly driven largely by CMV exposure. Most TCR sequences were observed very rarely across donors, whereas some public TCRs were present in many individuals. A further reported finding was that TCR beta sequences accurately predicted the HLA-A and HLA-B alleles for most subjects in the first cohort. The 87-base-pair reads could not distinguish some IMGT-functional V segments, including TRBV6-2 and TRBV6-3, so those segments were excluded. In vitro tests confirmed that three of the cytomegalovirus-associated TCR beta chains recognize cytomegalovirus antigens. The study gave a list of some 150 TCR beta chains associated with cytomegalovirus. Strong co-occurrence of HLA alleles, especially DR and DQ, made assigning TCR associations to individual alleles difficult. A later genetic analysis reported fewer N-insertions in productive TCRs among donors in an Asian-associated ancestry cluster than the approximately 700-donor mean. The earlier analysis of some 540 of the donors excluded approximately 17 rarely observed V segments, including chromosome 9 orphons, because counts were too low. In both the original and validation cohorts, the classifier was reported to diagnose cytomegalovirus status with high specificity and sensitivity. Broadly in line with IMGT annotations, most TCR beta V segments showed up in productive rearrangements about 87% or about 30% of the time in an earlier analysis of 450 to 600 of the donors. Correlated functional status among segregating V segments might be attributable to linkage disequilibrium, but an unknown experimental factor could not be ruled out. It was suggested by the authors that the approach could potentially be generalized to other disease states and immunological phenotypes. The only immune exposure information available for the cohort was CMV serostatus. A later analysis found that TCR association rates varied across HLA loci, with DRB1 alleles showing the most associated TCRs and HLA-C alleles the fewest. Compared with equally common non-associated chains, HLA-associated TCR beta chains in a later analysis were more clonally expanded and had lower generation probabilities.

Rearrangement joined TRBV6-5 to TRBJ2-4; TRBD2 lines up with 11 middle nucleotides. The TCR originated in a man aged 35 to 55 in good health and CMV-seronegative. The sample taken for sequencing was PBMCs. The DNA sequence reads TGTGCCAGCAGCCCGCCTGGGACTAGCGGCATAGTTCAGTACTTC. This is translated as CASSPPGTSGIVQYF.